The entry below gives a single T cell receptor (beta chain) sequence along with its context. What it binds is unknown. The V end lost 5 bases, the J end lost 4 bases, and 12 bases lay between the germline ends. Germline V gene lookup returns CDR1 LNHDA and CDR2 SQIVND (reference sequence). This CDR3 is 14 amino acids long. This entry belongs to a study of T cell responses to AZD1222 COVID-19 vaccine. General study results and limits: Within unmutated variant regions lay the reported targets of nearly half of spike-specific TCRs. At baseline, seropositivity was found in only a handful of AZD1222 recipients. Mostly white British, mostly female donors; authors suggested clonal diversity may be underestimated. Repertoire samples came only from after the peak T cell response.

Produced via immunoSEQ multiplex PCR; TCRdb's table is partial and in-frame only. The table includes approximately 120,000 clones, nearly 90% detected once. The sample was peripheral blood, taken on day 0 of MenACWY control vaccination. This rearrangement joins TRBV19 to TRBJ2-1; no firm D call. The receptor comes from an adult in good health. The CDR3 DNA sequence: TGTGCCAGTAGTCCCGATCCTTTGTACAATGAGCAGTTCTTC. It specifies CASSPDPLYNEQFF.